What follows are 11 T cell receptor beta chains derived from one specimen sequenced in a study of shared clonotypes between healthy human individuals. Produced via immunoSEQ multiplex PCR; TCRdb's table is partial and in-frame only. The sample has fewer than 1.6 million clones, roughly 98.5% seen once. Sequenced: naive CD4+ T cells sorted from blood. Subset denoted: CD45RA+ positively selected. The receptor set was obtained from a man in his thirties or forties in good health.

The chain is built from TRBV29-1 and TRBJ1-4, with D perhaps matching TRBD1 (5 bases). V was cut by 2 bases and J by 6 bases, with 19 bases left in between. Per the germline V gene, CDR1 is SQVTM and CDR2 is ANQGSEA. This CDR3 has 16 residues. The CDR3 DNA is TGCAGCGTTGAAACAGGCACCGGGTTACGCCATGAAAAACTGTTTTTT. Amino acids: CSVETGTGLRHEKLFF. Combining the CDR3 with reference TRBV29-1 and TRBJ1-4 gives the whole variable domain SAVISQKPSRDICQRGTSLTIQCQVDSQVTMMFWYRQQPGQSLTLIATANQGSEATYESGFVIDKFPISRPNLTFSTLTVSNMSPEDSSIYLCSVETGTGLRHEKLFFGSGTQLSVL.

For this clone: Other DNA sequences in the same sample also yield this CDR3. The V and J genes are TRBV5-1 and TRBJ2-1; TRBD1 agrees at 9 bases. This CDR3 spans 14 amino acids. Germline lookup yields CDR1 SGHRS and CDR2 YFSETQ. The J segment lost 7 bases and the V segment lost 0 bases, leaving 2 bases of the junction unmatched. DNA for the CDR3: TGCGCCAGCAGCTTGGGGACAGGGGATAATGAGCAGTTCTTC. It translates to CASSLGTGDNEQFF.

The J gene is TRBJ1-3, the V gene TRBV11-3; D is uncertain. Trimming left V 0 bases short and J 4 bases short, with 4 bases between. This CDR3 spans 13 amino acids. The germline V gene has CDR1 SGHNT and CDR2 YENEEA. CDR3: CASSLESGNTIYF. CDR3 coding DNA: TGTGCCAGCAGCTTAGAGTCCGGAAACACCATATATTTT.

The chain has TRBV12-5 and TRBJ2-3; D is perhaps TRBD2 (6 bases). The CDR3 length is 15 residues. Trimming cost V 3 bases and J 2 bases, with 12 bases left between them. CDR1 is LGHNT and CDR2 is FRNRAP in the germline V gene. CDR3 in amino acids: CASGFLGGSTDTQYF. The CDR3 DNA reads TGTGCTAGTGGTTTCCTGGGAGGATCCACAGATACGCAGTATTTT.

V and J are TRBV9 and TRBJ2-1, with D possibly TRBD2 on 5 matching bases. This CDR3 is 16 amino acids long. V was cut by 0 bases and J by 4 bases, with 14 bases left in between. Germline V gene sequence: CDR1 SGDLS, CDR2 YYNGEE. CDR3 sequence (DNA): TGTGCCAGCAGCGTAGGAGAAGGACTGCCTTACAATGAGCAGTTCTTC. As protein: CASSVGEGLPYNEQFF.

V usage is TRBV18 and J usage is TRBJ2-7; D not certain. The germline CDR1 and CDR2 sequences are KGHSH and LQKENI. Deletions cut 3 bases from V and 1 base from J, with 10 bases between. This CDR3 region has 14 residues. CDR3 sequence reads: CASSPPASSYEQYF. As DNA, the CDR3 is TGTGCCAGCTCACCGCCGGCATCGTCCTACGAGCAGTACTTC.

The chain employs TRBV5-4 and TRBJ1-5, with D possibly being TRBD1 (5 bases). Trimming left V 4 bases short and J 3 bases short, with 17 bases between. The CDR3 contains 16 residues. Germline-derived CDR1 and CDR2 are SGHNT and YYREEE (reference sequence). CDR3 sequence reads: CASSRGDRQYNQPQHF. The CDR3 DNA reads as TGTGCCAGCAGCCGGGGGGATAGGCAATACAATCAGCCCCAGCATTTT.

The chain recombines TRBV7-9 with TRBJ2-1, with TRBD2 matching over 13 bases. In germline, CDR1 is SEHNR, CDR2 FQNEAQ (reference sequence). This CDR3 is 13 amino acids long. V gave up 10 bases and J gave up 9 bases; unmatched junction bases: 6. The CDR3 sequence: CAIRTSGSSEQFF. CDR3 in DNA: TGTGCCATTCGGACTAGCGGGAGTTCTGAGCAGTTCTTC. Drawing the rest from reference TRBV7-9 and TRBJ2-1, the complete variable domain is DTGVSQNPRHKITKRGQNVTFRCDPISEHNRLYWYRQTLGQGPEFLTYFQNEAQLEKSRLLSDRFSAERPKGSFSTLEIQRTEQGDSAMYLCAIRTSGSSEQFFGPGTRLTVL.

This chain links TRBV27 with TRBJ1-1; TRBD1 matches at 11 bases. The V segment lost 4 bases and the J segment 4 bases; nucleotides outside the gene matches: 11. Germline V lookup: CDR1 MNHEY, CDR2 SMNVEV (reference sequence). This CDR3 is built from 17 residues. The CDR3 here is CASSSTRGQGVATEAFF. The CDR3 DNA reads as TGTGCCAGCAGTTCGACCCGGGGACAGGGGGTTGCCACTGAAGCTTTCTTT.

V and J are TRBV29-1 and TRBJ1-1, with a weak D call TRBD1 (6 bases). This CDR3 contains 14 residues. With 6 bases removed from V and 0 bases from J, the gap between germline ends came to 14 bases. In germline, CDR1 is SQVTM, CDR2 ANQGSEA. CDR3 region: CSVVGQRMNTEAFF. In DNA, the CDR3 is TGCAGCGTCGTTGGACAGAGAATGAACACTGAAGCTTTCTTT.

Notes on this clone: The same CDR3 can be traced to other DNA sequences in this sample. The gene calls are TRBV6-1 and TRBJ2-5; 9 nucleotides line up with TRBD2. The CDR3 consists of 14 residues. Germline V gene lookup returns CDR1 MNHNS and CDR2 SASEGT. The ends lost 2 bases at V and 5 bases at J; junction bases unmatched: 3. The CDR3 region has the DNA TGTGCCAGCAGTGAATCCAGCGGGGGGGAGACCCAGTACTTC. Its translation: CASSESSGGETQYF.